This T cell receptor beta chain was observed in a study of shared clonotypes between healthy human individuals. Whole-study context: Per donor, three plates held CD4 naive cells, three held CD4 memory, two held CD8 naive and one held CD8 memory.

The CDR3 runs 12 residues. CDR1 SQVTM and CDR2 ANQGSEA come from the germline V gene. J lost 5 bases, V lost 8 bases, and 5 bases had no gene match. About this clone itself: Its specificity is unknown.

Assay execution took place at the deep level. Here immunoSEQ multiplex PCR was the method, and the copy in TCRdb shows in-frame clones only, minus some. The data contain about 600,000 clones, 97% of them singletons. Study-wide results and caveats: Represented diversity, genetic and exposure-history alike, was limited by few donors. Some clonotypes were shared by all four sorted-subset donors, while others were not shared. The non-shared ones had lower generation probabilities than the shared ones.

This receptor was identified in a woman in her thirties in good health. The chain couples TRBV29-1 to TRBJ2-1; 8 bases are shared with TRBD2. The sample consisted of naive CD4+ T cells sorted from blood. Subset denoted: CD45RA+ positively selected. The CDR3 loop is CSTGGGNNEQFF. CDR3 coding DNA: TGCAGCACCGGGGGGGGTAACAATGAGCAGTTCTTC.